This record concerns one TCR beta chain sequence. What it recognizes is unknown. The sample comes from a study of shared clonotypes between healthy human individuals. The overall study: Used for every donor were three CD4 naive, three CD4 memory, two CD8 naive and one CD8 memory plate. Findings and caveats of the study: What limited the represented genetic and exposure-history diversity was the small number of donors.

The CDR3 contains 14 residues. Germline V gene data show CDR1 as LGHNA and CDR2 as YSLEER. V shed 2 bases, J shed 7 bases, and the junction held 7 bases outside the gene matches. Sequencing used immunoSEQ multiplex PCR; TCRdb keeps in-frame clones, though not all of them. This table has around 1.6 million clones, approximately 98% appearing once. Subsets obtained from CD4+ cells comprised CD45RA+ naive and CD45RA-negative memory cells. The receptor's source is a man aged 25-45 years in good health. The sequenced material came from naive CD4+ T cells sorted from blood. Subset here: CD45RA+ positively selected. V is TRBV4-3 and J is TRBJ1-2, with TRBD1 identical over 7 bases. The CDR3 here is CASSQLRGRGGYTF. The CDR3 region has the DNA TGCGCCAGCAGCCAATTGAGGGGGCGGGGTGGCTACACCTTC.